The 23 T cell receptor beta chains reported below all come from one sample, sequenced in a study of control samples from healthy donors and cancer patients. Sequencing used immunoSEQ multiplex PCR; TCRdb keeps in-frame clones, though not all of them. The sample comprises 100,000 to 150,000 clones, roughly 91% of which are singletons, and approximately 1.7% rests with the top ten. The sample taken for sequencing was PBMCs. Receptor source: a man in his fifties or sixties with head and neck cancer.

This chain uses TRBV9 with TRBJ1-2; the D is unclear. The CDR3 runs to 13 residues. Germline V lookup: CDR1 SGDLS, CDR2 YYNGEE. Between the trimmed V and J ends, which lost 3 bases and 7 bases, there was a span of 13 bases. The CDR3: CASSELMGAGYTF. The CDR3, as DNA: TGTGCCAGCAGCGAGCTTATGGGTGCTGGCTACACCTTC. The variable domain in full, completed from reference TRBV9 and TRBJ1-2, reads DSGVTQTPKHLITATGQRVTLRCSPRSGDLSVYWYQQSLDQGLQFLIQYYNGEERAKGNILERFSAQQFPDLHSELNLSSLELGDSALYFCASSELMGAGYTFGSGTRLTVV.

J is TRBJ2-3 and V is TRBV7-3; D is undetermined. The CDR3 length is 13 residues. From germline, CDR1 is SGHTA and CDR2 FQGTGA. Trimming left V 6 bases short and J 2 bases short, with 9 bases between. Here the CDR3 reads CASRPPNTDTQYF. The CDR3 nucleotides are TGTGCCAGCAGACCCCCTAACACAGATACGCAGTATTTT.

V usage is TRBV20-1 and J usage is TRBJ2-1; weak D call: TRBD1 (5 bases). Germline V CDR1 and CDR2: DFQATT, SNEGSKA (reference sequence). V was shortened by 3 bases and J by 0 bases, with 9 bases between the two germline ends. The CDR3 covers 14 residues. CDR3 amino acids: CSASGRASYNEQFF. The CDR3 DNA sequence: TGCAGTGCTAGTGGCAGGGCCTCCTACAATGAGCAGTTCTTC.

This clone was counted a single time. The chain joins TRBV21-1 to TRBJ1-4; TRBD1 reflects the table's D call only, with no check against the DNA. TRBV21-1 is given as a pseudogene. The CDR3 has 13 residues. The CDR3 nucleotides are TGTGCCAGCACCGGGACAGGGGCTAAAAAACTGTTTTTT. As protein: CASTGTGAKKLFF.

This rearrangement joins TRBV7-3 to TRBJ2-1, with 8 bases aligning to TRBD2. CDR1 and CDR2 (germline): SGHTA, FQGTGA. The CDR3 totals 13 residues. V gave up 4 bases and J gave up 9 bases; unmatched junction bases: 5. The CDR3 loop is CASSSLAGLEQFF. The CDR3 DNA follows: TGTGCCAGCAGCTCGCTAGCGGGCCTTGAGCAGTTCTTC.

The rearrangement uses TRBV30 and TRBJ2-2; 11 bases are a match to TRBD1. CDR3 length: 14 amino acids. Trimming took 5 bases from V and 5 from J; bases not matched to a gene: 4. The germline V gene has CDR1 GTSNPN and CDR2 SVGIG (reference sequence). The CDR3 loop is CAWAGTGGTGELFF. In nucleotides, the CDR3 is TGTGCCTGGGCCGGGACAGGGGGGACCGGGGAGCTGTTTTTT.

The rearrangement links TRBV12-3 or TRBV12-4 to TRBJ2-7; D possibly matches TRBD1 or TRBD2 (5 bases each). Trimming pared 6 bases from V and 2 bases from J, leaving 11 bases between. The CDR3 extends over 13 amino acids. CDR3 protein: CASSPGRTYEQYF. In DNA form, the CDR3 reads TGTGCCAGCAGCCCGGGACGGACCTACGAGCAGTACTTC.

The chain carries TRBV19 and TRBJ2-7, with D unclear. Germline CDR1 and CDR2: LNHDA and SQIVND (reference sequence). There are 13 residues in the CDR3. The V end lost 2 bases, the J end lost 2 bases, and 7 bases lay between the germline ends. In DNA, the CDR3 is TGTGCCAGTAGTATACAGGCAGCCTACGAGCAGTACTTC. Its protein product is CASSIQAAYEQYF.

The V call is TRBV7-9, the J call TRBJ1-2, with TRBD1 matching over 10 bases. Germline-derived CDR1 and CDR2 are SEHNR and FQNEAQ (reference sequence). V lost 4 bases to trimming and J lost 8 bases; unmatched junction nucleotides: 7. The CDR3 sequence is 14 residues long. In DNA, the CDR3 is TGTGCCAGCAGCTCGCGGACAGGGGGTGTCGGCTACACCTTC. This encodes CASSSRTGGVGYTF.

J is TRBJ1-5 and V is TRBV4-1; tentative D call: TRBD1 (5 bases). The CDR3 length is 15 residues. Deletions cut 4 bases from V and 3 bases from J, with 13 bases between. Germline assignment: CDR1 MGHRA and CDR2 YSYEKL. The CDR3 DNA is TGCGCCAGCAGCCGGGGCCCCAATCCCAATCAGCCCCAGCATTTT. It yields the protein CASSRGPNPNQPQHF.

The chain links TRBV9 to TRBJ1-3; 11 nucleotides agree with TRBD1. The CDR3 spans 15 residues. CDR1 and CDR2 (germline): SGDLS, YYNGEE. The ends lost 4 bases at V and 2 bases at J; junction bases unmatched: 2. CDR3 bases: TGTGCCAGCAGCAAGGACAGGGGGCCTGGAAACACCATATATTTT. Residues: CASSKDRGPGNTIYF.

The V and J genes are TRBV6-4 and TRBJ2-7, with unresolved D. Trimming stripped 6 bases from V and 2 bases from J, with 14 bases between. CDR1 is MRHNA and CDR2 is SNTAGT in the germline V gene. The CDR3 extends over 14 amino acids. The CDR3 nucleotides read TGTGCCAGCAGGGAAGTTGCCCCTCCCTACGAGCAGTACTTC. Translated, it gives CASREVAPPYEQYF.

This chain connects TRBV28 to TRBJ2-7; perhaps D is TRBD1 or TRBD2 (5 bases each). Trimming stripped 0 bases from V and 9 bases from J, with 15 bases between. The CDR3 loop spans 14 amino acids. Germline CDR1 MDHEN, CDR2 SYDVKM. In nucleotides, the CDR3 is TGTGCCAGCAGTTTATGCCGGGACGAGTGCCCGCAGTACTTC. Amino acid sequence: CASSLCRDECPQYF.

The V gene is TRBV4-1, the J gene TRBJ2-6, with D tentatively TRBD1 or TRBD2 (5 bases each). The CDR3 extends over 18 amino acids. The ends were cut back, 3 bases at V and 0 bases at J, with 15 bases in the middle. Looked up from germline, CDR1 is MGHRA and CDR2 is YSYEKL. The CDR3 loop reads CASSHQPGRRSGANVLTF. In DNA form, the CDR3 reads TGCGCCAGCAGCCACCAACCGGGACGTCGCTCTGGGGCCAACGTCCTGACTTTC.

The chain has TRBV2 and TRBJ1-5; tentatively, D is TRBD1 (6 bases). The germline V and J ends were trimmed by 6 bases and 1 base, with 16 bases remaining between them. The V gene's germline CDR1 is SNHLY and CDR2 FYNNEI. CDR3 length: 16 amino acids. In nucleotides, the CDR3 is TGTGCCAGCAGCGGCCTAGGGGGTGACAGCAATCAGCCCCAGCATTTT. Translated, it gives CASSGLGGDSNQPQHF.

This clone was found once. V usage is TRBV19 and J usage is TRBJ1-2, with D uncertain. The germline gives CDR1 LNHDA, CDR2 SQIVND (reference sequence). V lost 5 bases and J 10 bases, leaving 20 bases between the germline ends. The CDR3 loop spans 14 amino acids. The CDR3 protein is CASSSRRGGNVYTF. CDR3 DNA sequence: TGTGCCAGTAGTTCTCGCCGGGGTGGGAATGTCTACACCTTC.

In DNA form, the CDR3 reads TGTGCCAGCCTTGTAGGGGGCGCGAATACTAACTATGGCTACACCTTC. Its protein is CASLVGGANTNYGYTF. V usage is TRBV28 and J usage is TRBJ1-2; 7 bases align to TRBD1. The CDR3 extends over 16 amino acids. The trim removed 8 bases at V and 0 bases at J, leaving 12 bases unmatched. From germline, CDR1 is MDHEN and CDR2 SYDVKM.

V and J are TRBV7-9 and TRBJ2-1; the match to TRBD2 covers 8 bases. Unmatched junction bases numbered 3, after V lost 1 base and J lost 4 bases. This CDR3 has 15 amino acids. From germline, CDR1 is SEHNR and CDR2 FQNEAQ (reference sequence). The CDR3 sequence: CASSLDQRGYNEQFF. As DNA, the CDR3 is TGTGCCAGCAGCTTAGACCAGCGGGGGTACAATGAGCAGTTCTTC.

For this clone: The sample holds other DNA sequences that translate to the same CDR3. The chain has TRBV18 and TRBJ2-7; tentative D call: TRBD1 (6 bases). Germline values: CDR1 KGHSH, CDR2 LQKENI. V lost 1 base to trimming and J lost 2 bases, with 9 bases between them. This CDR3 region has 14 residues. Here the CDR3 reads CASSPRQGTYEQYF. CDR3 DNA sequence: TGTGCCAGCTCACCACGTCAGGGGACCTACGAGCAGTACTTC.

The V gene is TRBV2, the J gene TRBJ2-1, with D unresolved. V lost 5 bases and J lost 9, with 8 bases in between. The CDR3 runs to 11 residues. Germline lookup yields CDR1 SNHLY and CDR2 FYNNEI. This CDR3 is CASSPVGEQFF. The CDR3 DNA reads as TGTGCCAGCAGTCCAGTCGGTGAGCAGTTCTTC.

The rearrangement joins TRBV30 to TRBJ1-2, with D unclear. V lost 2 bases to trimming and J lost 4 bases, with 8 bases between them. The V gene's germline CDR1 is GTSNPN and CDR2 SVGIG (reference sequence). The CDR3 sequence is 12 residues long. The DNA of the CDR3 is TGTGCCTGGAGTAGAAGGACCTATGGCTACACCTTC. This translates into CAWSRRTYGYTF.

This chain links TRBV5-5 with TRBJ1-2; D gene unclear. This CDR3 spans 14 amino acids. V dropped 1 base and J dropped 6 bases, with 13 bases sitting between them. The V gene's germline CDR1 is SGHKS and CDR2 YYEKEE (reference sequence). The CDR3 DNA reads as TGTGCCAGCAGCTTGTCCCCGGGCGGGAATGGCTACACCTTC. Translation: CASSLSPGGNGYTF.

The rearrangement links TRBV5-4 to TRBJ2-1; D might be TRBD2 (6 bases). The CDR3 sequence is 15 residues long. CDR1 SGHNT and CDR2 YYREEE come from the germline V gene (reference sequence). V dropped 6 bases and J dropped 1 base, with 14 bases sitting between them. In DNA form, the CDR3 reads TGTGCCAGCAAAGTCGGGGGTCAGTCCTACAATGAGCAGTTCTTC. Its protein is CASKVGGQSYNEQFF.